This T cell receptor (beta chain) was retrieved from a study of cytomegalovirus exposure and HLA in healthy donors. At the level of the study: Tens of millions of unique TCRs, all from HLA-typed donors, were included in an early release of the data. Study-wide points: Likely technical artifact: a cluster of highly shared sequence variants.

Remarks on this clone: The antigen is undetermined.

Germline CDR1 and CDR2: SGDLS and YYNGEE. This CDR3 spans 11 amino acids. Deletions cut 4 bases from V and 8 bases from J, with 9 bases between. PCR used 60 Vbeta primers and 13 Jbeta primers. The table came from immunoSEQ multiplex PCR; TCRdb's copy has only in-frame clones and leaves some out. This listing includes about 33,000 clones. Input material: PBMCs. The receptor comes from a man aged 40-55 years in good health and CMV-seronegative. This chain joins TRBV9 and TRBJ1-1; TRBD1 is a possible D gene (5 bases). CDR3 amino acids: CASSQGREAFF. The CDR3, as DNA: TGTGCCAGCAGCCAGGGTCGAGAAGCTTTCTTT.